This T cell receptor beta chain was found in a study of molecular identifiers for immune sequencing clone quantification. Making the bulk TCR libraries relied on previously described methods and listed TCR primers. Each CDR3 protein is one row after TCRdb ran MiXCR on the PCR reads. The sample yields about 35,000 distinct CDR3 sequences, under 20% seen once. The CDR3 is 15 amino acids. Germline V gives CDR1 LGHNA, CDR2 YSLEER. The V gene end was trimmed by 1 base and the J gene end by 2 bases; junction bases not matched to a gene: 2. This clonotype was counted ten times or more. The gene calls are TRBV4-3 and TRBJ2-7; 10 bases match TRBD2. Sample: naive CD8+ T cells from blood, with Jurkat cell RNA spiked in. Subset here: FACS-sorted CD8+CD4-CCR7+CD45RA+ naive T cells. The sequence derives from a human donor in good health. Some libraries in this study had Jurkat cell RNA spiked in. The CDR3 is CASSQGLAGAYEQYF. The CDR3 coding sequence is TGCGCCAGCAGCCAAGGACTAGCGGGCGCCTACGAGCAGTACTTC.